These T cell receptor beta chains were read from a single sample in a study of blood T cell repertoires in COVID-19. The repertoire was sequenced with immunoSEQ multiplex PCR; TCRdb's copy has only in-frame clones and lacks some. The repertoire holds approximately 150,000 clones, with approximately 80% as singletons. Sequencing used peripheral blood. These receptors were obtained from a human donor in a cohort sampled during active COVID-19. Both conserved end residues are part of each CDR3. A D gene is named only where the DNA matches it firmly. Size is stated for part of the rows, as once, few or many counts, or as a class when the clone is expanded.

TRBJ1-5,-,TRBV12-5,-,TGTGCTAGTGGTTTGGGTTCGACAGAAGGGCAGCCCCAGCATTTT,CASGLGSTEGQPQHF
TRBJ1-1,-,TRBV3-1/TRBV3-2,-,TGTGCCAGCAGCCAAGGTGGAGGTTACACTGAAGCTTTCTTT,CASSQGGGYTEAFF
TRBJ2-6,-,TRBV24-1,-,TGTGCCACCACCCTTACGCCCGGGGCAGGGGAAACCTCTGGGGCCAACGTCCTGACTTTC,CATTLTPGAGETSGANVLTF
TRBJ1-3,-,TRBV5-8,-,TGTGCCAGCAGCTTCAGGGGAACCATATATTTT,CASSFRGTIYF
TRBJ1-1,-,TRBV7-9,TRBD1,TGTGCCAGCAGGTGGGACAGGGCGTCTGAAGCTTTCTTT,CASRWDRASEAFF
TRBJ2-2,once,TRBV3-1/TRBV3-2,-,TGTGCCAGCAGGTTGCCGGGCACCGGGGAGCTGTTTTTT,CASRLPGTGELFF
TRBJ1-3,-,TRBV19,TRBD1,TGTGCCAGTAGTATAGATCTCGGACAGGGGGCGGACACCATATATTTT,CASSIDLGQGADTIYF
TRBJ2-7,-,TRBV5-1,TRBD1,TGCGCCAGCAGCCCCGCAGGGACAGGTTCCTACGAGCAGTACTTC,CASSPAGTGSYEQYF
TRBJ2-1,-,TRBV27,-,TGTGCCAGCAGTCGGGGCGGGATGGCCTACAATGAGCAGTTCTTC,CASSRGGMAYNEQFF
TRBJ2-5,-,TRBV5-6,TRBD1,TGTGCCAGCAGCTTGCTGACAGGGGCCCAAGAGACCCAGTACTTC,CASSLLTGAQETQYF
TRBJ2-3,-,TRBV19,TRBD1,TGTGCCAGTAGACCAACAGGGGAAACGCAGTATTTT,CASRPTGETQYF
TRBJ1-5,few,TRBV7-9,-,TGTGCCAGCAGCTTAGTACAGAATCAGCCCCAGCATTTT,CASSLVQNQPQHF
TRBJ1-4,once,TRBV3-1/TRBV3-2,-,TGTGCCAGCAGCCACCCACCCAGTGAAAAACTGTTTTTT,CASSHPPSEKLFF
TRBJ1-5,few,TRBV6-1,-,TGTGCCAGCAGTGAACAGTATAATCAGCCCCAGCATTTT,CASSEQYNQPQHF
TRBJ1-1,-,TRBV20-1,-,TGCAGTGCTAGACAGGAAGCTTTCTTT,CSARQEAFF
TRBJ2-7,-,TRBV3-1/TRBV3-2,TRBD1,TGTGCCAGCAGCCAACCCCGGTCACAGGGGGCTATTTCCGAGCAGTACTTC,CASSQPRSQGAISEQYF
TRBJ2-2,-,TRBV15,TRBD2,TGTGCCACCCGGGGGGAGTTGTACACCGGGGAGCTGTTTTTT,CATRGELYTGELFF
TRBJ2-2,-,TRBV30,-,TGTGCCTGGAGTGTATGGGGCGGCGGGGAGCTGTTTTTT,CAWSVWGGGELFF
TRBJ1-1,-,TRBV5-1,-,TGCGCCAGCAGCTTCCGGATAGAGGACTACACTGAAGCTTTCTTT,CASSFRIEDYTEAFF
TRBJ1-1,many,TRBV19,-,TGTGCCAGTAGTACTCGACTGCGGCCTGAAGCTTTCTTT,CASSTRLRPEAFF
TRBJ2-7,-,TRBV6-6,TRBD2,TGTGCCAGCAGTCTGACTAGCGATCACGCGCGGGGGGAGCAGTACTTC,CASSLTSDHARGEQYF
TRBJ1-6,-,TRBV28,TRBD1,TGTGCCAGCAGTCGAAGACAGGGGAATTCACCCCTCCACTTT,CASSRRQGNSPLHF
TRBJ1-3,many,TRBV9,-,TGTGCCAGCAGCGTAATGGAAGGGGTGAACACCATATATTTT,CASSVMEGVNTIYF
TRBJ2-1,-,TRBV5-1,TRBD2,TGCGCCAGCAGCTTTATCGGGCTAGCGGAAAACAATGAGCAGTTCTTC,CASSFIGLAENNEQFF
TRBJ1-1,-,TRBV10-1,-,TGCGCCAGCAGTGAGTCACGGGTGTCGCCAAAAACTGAAGCTTTCTTT,CASSESRVSPKTEAFF
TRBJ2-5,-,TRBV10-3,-,TGTGCCATCAGTGTACGGGGAGAAGAGACCCAGTACTTC,CAISVRGEETQYF
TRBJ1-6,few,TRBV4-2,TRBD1,TGTGCCAGCAGCGCCCGGGGGACAGCGTATAATTCACCCCTCCACTTT,CASSARGTAYNSPLHF
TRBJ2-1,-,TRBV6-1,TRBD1,TGTGCCAGCAGTGCAAGGGGACAGGTAGTCTACAATGAGCAGTTCTTC,CASSARGQVVYNEQFF
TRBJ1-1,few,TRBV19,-,TGTGCCAGTAGTATCTCGGTGAACACTGAAGCTTTCTTT,CASSISVNTEAFF
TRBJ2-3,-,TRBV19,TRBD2,TGTGCCAGTAGTGAAGTAGGCGGGGGGGATTCCGATACGCAGTATTTT,CASSEVGGGDSDTQYF
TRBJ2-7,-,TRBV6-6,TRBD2,TGTGCCAGCACACTAGCGGGGTATGACGAGCAGTACTTC,CASTLAGYDEQYF